The 10 T cell receptor beta chains presented below share a single source sample, sequenced in a study of blood T cell repertoires in COVID-19. Assay: immunoSEQ multiplex PCR; the TCRdb copy retains only in-frame clones and omits some. The table includes under 8,000 clones, 89% detected once. Source material: peripheral blood. These receptors originate from a human donor in a cohort sampled during active COVID-19. The donor label of this sample is uncertain.

This chain links TRBV19 with TRBJ2-3, with 8 bases aligning to TRBD2. This CDR3 is 17 amino acids long. Germline CDR1 LNHDA, CDR2 SQIVND (reference sequence). The V gene end was trimmed by 3 bases and the J gene end by 5 bases; junction bases not matched to a gene: 13. CDR3 residues: CASSMTGSGAEKDTQYF. The CDR3 DNA reads as TGTGCCAGTAGTATGACGGGTAGCGGGGCCGAGAAAGATACGCAGTATTTT. Variable domain in full (rest from reference TRBV19 and TRBJ2-3): DGGITQSPKYLFRKEGQNVTLSCEQNLNHDAMYWYRQDPGQGLRLIYYSQIVNDFQKGDIAEGYSVSREKKESFPLTVTSAQKNPTAFYLCASSMTGSGAEKDTQYFGPGTRLTVL.

A remark on this clone: Other nucleotide sequences in the sample specify the same CDR3. The J gene is TRBJ1-2, the V gene TRBV11-2, with D possibly matching TRBD1 (5 bases). The CDR3 runs to 15 residues. Germline V gene lookup returns CDR1 SGHAT and CDR2 FQNNGV. The germline V and J ends were trimmed by 6 bases and 8 bases, with 22 bases remaining between them. The CDR3 loop is CASSSAGGGYRGYTF. The CDR3 nucleotides are TGTGCCAGCAGTTCCGCCGGGGGGGGTTATAGGGGCTACACCTTC.

The V gene is TRBV28, the J gene TRBJ1-2; TRBD1 is a possible D gene (5 bases). V lost 6 bases, J lost 7 bases, and 18 bases lay in between. From germline, CDR1 is MDHEN and CDR2 SYDVKM. The CDR3 extends over 14 amino acids. Here the CDR3 reads CASSSPEGVGGYTF. The CDR3 bases are TGTGCCAGCAGCTCCCCTGAAGGGGTAGGTGGCTACACCTTC.

The chain uses TRBV11-2 and TRBJ2-1, with 8 bases lining up with TRBD2. The length of the CDR3 is 16 residues. V lost 1 base and J lost 6; bases outside the gene matches: 8. Germline CDR1 reads SGHAT; CDR2 reads FQNNGV. CDR3: CASSLARGGHVNEQFF. The DNA of the CDR3 is TGTGCCAGCAGCTTAGCTCGGGGGGGGCATGTCAATGAGCAGTTCTTC.

V is TRBV28 and J is TRBJ2-7, with 14 positions matching TRBD2. This CDR3 comprises 18 residues. Germline V gene lookup returns CDR1 MDHEN and CDR2 SYDVKM. J lost 0 bases, V lost 6 bases, and 10 bases had no gene match. CDR3 DNA: TGTGCCAGCAGCTTTACTCCCGGGACTAGCGGGAGCTCCTACGAGCAGTACTTC. This sequence encodes CASSFTPGTSGSSYEQYF. The whole variable domain, filled in from reference TRBV28 and TRBJ2-7, reads DVKVTQSSRYLVKRTGEKVFLECVQDMDHENMFWYRQDPGLGLRLIYFSYDVKMKEKGDIPEGYSVSREKKERFSLILESASTNQTSMYLCASSFTPGTSGSSYEQYFGPGTRLTVT.

The CDR3 nucleotides read TGCAGCGTTGAAGATTTGACAACCGCGGGCTACAATGAGCAGTTCTTC. It yields the protein CSVEDLTTAGYNEQFF. J is TRBJ2-1 and V is TRBV29-1; D is perhaps TRBD2 (5 bases). Germline V gene lookup returns CDR1 SQVTM and CDR2 ANQGSEA. V lost 0 bases and J 3 bases, leaving 15 bases between the germline ends. This CDR3 comprises 16 residues.

The chain employs TRBV24-1 and TRBJ1-5; D is perhaps TRBD1 (6 bases). Germline CDR1 reads KGHDR; CDR2 reads SFDVKD. The CDR3 sequence is 15 residues long. V dropped 3 bases and J dropped 3 bases, with 11 bases sitting between them. The CDR3 sequence: CATSDPTGNNQPQHF. DNA of the CDR3: TGTGCCACCAGTGATCCTACAGGGAACAATCAGCCCCAGCATTTT.

The chain employs TRBV3-1 (or the pseudogene TRBV3-2) and TRBJ2-7; D is unclear. This CDR3 is 13 amino acids long. Trimming took off 5 bases at V and 0 bases at J, with 8 bases between the two ends. Germline CDR1 is LGHDT and CDR2 is YNNKEL (reference sequence). The CDR3 DNA sequence: TGTGCCAGCAGCGATAGACACTCCTACGAGCAGTACTTC. Translated, it gives CASSDRHSYEQYF.

The chain recombines TRBV12-5 with TRBJ2-7; 13 bases agree with TRBD2. The CDR3 covers 18 residues. Germline-derived CDR1 and CDR2 are LGHNT and FRNRAP. Germline trimming cut 0 bases from V and 0 bases from J; bases unmatched to any gene: 5. The CDR3 spells CASGLVRGTSGTSYEQYF. CDR3 bases: TGTGCTAGTGGTTTGGTACGCGGGACTAGCGGGACCTCCTACGAGCAGTACTTC.

This chain uses TRBV5-1 with TRBJ2-5; 10 bases map to TRBD2. The CDR3 extends over 13 amino acids. The germline CDR1 and CDR2 sequences are SGHRS and YFSETQ. V trimming: 4 bases; J trimming: 10 bases; junction bases outside the gene matches: 7. CDR3: CASSLERGGRQYF. The CDR3 DNA sequence: TGCGCCAGCAGCCTGGAGCGGGGGGGCCGCCAGTACTTC.